What follows is one TCR beta chain and its context. Its specificity is not known. Possible read error: a much larger clone is one base away. One entry per CDR3 protein, called by TCRdb with MiXCR from the RT-PCR reads. The repertoire holds just under 550,000 distinct CDR3 sequences, with around 25% as singletons. This CDR3 is 15 amino acids long. Looked up from germline, CDR1 is SGHTA and CDR2 is FQGNSA. This record comes from a study of response to subunit inactivated influenza vaccine. Notes on the study in general: Authors suggested few new T cells are recruited by each seasonal influenza vaccination.

These sequences were also reported in another study, on T cells expressing NK-cell markers. That source adds: TCR beta cDNA was made by 5'RACE template switching with UMIs. Restriction of the sorted population to alpha-beta TCR T cells was achieved in several experiments with an anti-gamma-delta TCR antibody. Of the CD8+ T cell pool in roughly six donors, about 1.0-7.0% was accounted for by dominant NKG2C+ clonotypes. The CD3+CD56-NKG2C+ fraction of several donors was also led by these clonotypes.

The source was CD4+ T cells sorted from PBMCs, collected roughly 12 days after vaccination. The rearrangement uses TRBV7-2 and TRBJ2-1; TRBD2 agrees at 9 bases. This receptor was identified in a man in his fifties who received an inactivated influenza vaccine. In DNA form, the CDR3 reads TGTGCCAGCGGCTTATTGGGACTAGCAAGCGATGAGCAGTTCTTC. Residues: CASGLLGLASDEQFF.